This T cell receptor beta chain derives from a study of blood T cell repertoires in COVID-19. Study as a whole: The study drew acute and convalescent COVID-19 samples from the United States, Italy and Spain.

Authors' data handling: Nucleated cell number was recorded as an estimate derived from reference gene primer amplification. Clones were read by immunoSEQ multiplex PCR, and TCRdb kept only the in-frame ones, dropping some. That table furnishes V, J and clone size, whereas the DNA furnished D and trimming. Here the sample spans hundreds of thousands of clones, roughly 86% being singletons. This clone came up once. This clonotype was sampled from a woman over 75 with COVID-19, enrolled during active disease. The source material was peripheral blood.

CDR3 nucleotides: TGCGCCAGCAGCTCCACCCCGACAGGGTTCGGCTCCTACAATGAGCAGTTCTTC. It is translated as CASSSTPTGFGSYNEQFF. The chain is built from TRBV5-1 and TRBJ2-1; 7 bases agree with TRBD1. CDR1 and CDR2 from the germline V gene are SGHRS and YFSETQ. This CDR3 region has 18 residues. J gave up 0 bases and V 3 bases, and 12 bases lay outside the gene matches.